The 23 T cell receptor beta chains below come from one sample, sequenced in a study of cytomegalovirus exposure and HLA in healthy donors (dated by TCRdb to about 2017). Receptor libraries were prepared by the immunoSEQ multiplex PCR assay. What TCRdb holds here is the immuneACCESS table cut down to in-frame rearrangements. Part of the clones is not present; checked against another copy, under half of the missing clones reflect an unresolved V gene, and the others are unexplained. Counted in this sample were hundreds of thousands of clones; 80% to 90% of them appeared once. Together, the top ten hold 2.6% of the sample. The sample was PBMCs. These receptors were obtained from a man aged 18 to 30 in good health and CMV-seronegative.

This clone was observed a handful of times. The rearrangement joins TRBV6-6 to TRBJ2-7; 8 bases fit TRBD2. Germline V gene lookup returns CDR1 MNHNY and CDR2 SVGAGI (reference sequence). The J segment lost 4 bases and the V segment lost 5 bases, leaving 7 bases of the junction unmatched. CDR3 length equals 14 residues. As DNA, the CDR3 is TGTGCCAGCAGTGCCGGGACTAGAGGATACGAGCAGTACTTC. Translation gives CASSAGTRGYEQYF.

Note on this clone: The identical CDR3 is also encoded by other nucleotide sequences in the sample. This chain uses TRBV7-2 with TRBJ1-5; D is perhaps TRBD1 (5 bases). The CDR3 covers 11 residues. V shed 5 bases and J shed 13 bases, with 12 bases lying between them. From germline, CDR1 is SGHTA and CDR2 FQGNSA. CDR3 nucleotide sequence: TGTGCCAGCAGCCCCGGGGGACCTCAGCATTTT. Translated: CASSPGGPQHF.

The gene calls are TRBV7-9 and TRBJ2-3; the D gene is possibly TRBD2 (5 bases). Germline values: CDR1 SEHNR, CDR2 FQNEAQ (reference sequence). The CDR3 is 12 amino acids. With 5 bases removed from V and 6 bases from J, the gap between germline ends came to 9 bases. Written as DNA, the CDR3 is TGTGCCAGCAGCATTATAGCGGATACGCAGTATTTT. This sequence encodes CASSIIADTQYF.

The chain couples TRBV10-3 to TRBJ2-7; D remains unclear. The germline CDR1 and CDR2 sequences are ENHRY and SYGVKD. Between the trimmed V and J ends, which lost 4 bases and 0 bases, there was a span of 16 bases. The CDR3 length is 16 residues. The CDR3 loop is CAISGISDSLSYEQYF. CDR3 sequence (DNA): TGTGCCATCAGTGGTATAAGTGACTCCCTCTCCTACGAGCAGTACTTC.

The J gene is TRBJ2-2, the V gene TRBV4-3; TRBD1 matches at 7 bases. Germline assignment: CDR1 LGHNA and CDR2 YSLEER. This CDR3 region has 15 residues. The J segment lost 8 bases and the V segment lost 0 bases, leaving 6 bases of the junction unmatched. CDR3 sequence (DNA): TGCGCCAGCAGCCAAGATAGACAGGGTGGGGGGGAGCTGTTTTTT. This translates into CASSQDRQGGGELFF.

This clone was observed once. The chain has TRBV15 and TRBJ2-2; no reliable D call. This CDR3 region has 15 residues. Per the germline V gene, CDR1 is LNHNV and CDR2 is YYDKDF (reference sequence). V was pared by 1 base and J by 4 bases, with 10 bases between. The CDR3 sequence is CATSRAVSPTGELFF. The CDR3, as DNA: TGTGCCACCAGCAGAGCAGTTTCCCCCACCGGGGAGCTGTTTTTT.

This clone was observed once. The chain couples TRBV7-9 to TRBJ2-7; TRBD1 agrees at 12 bases. The CDR3 is 15 residues long. In germline, CDR1 is SEHNR, CDR2 FQNEAQ (reference sequence). V gave up 5 bases and J gave up 2 bases; unmatched junction bases: 4. The CDR3 loop is CASSPGTGGPYEQYF. The CDR3 DNA sequence: TGTGCCAGCAGCCCGGGGACAGGGGGCCCCTACGAGCAGTACTTC.

This clone was recorded a few times. V gene TRBV7-8 combines with J gene TRBJ1-6; TRBD1 aligns across 7 bases. The CDR3 has 14 amino acids. V was clipped by 6 bases and J by 10 bases; unmatched bases: 9. Germline V lookup: CDR1 SGHVS, CDR2 FQNEAQ. CDR3 DNA sequence: TGTGCCAGCAGGCGGGACAGTGAGCGGTCACCCCTCCACTTT. Residues: CASRRDSERSPLHF.

The rearrangement joins TRBV9 to TRBJ2-5; a weak D match, TRBD1 (5 bases). Trimming shortened V by 0 bases and J by 5 bases, and 14 bases separated the two germline ends. The CDR3 consists of 15 residues. Germline V gene data show CDR1 as SGDLS and CDR2 as YYNGEE. The CDR3 is CASSVARVGYETQYF. The CDR3 DNA sequence: TGTGCCAGCAGCGTAGCCAGGGTTGGCTACGAGACCCAGTACTTC.

The CDR3 bases are TGTGCCAGCAGCTTTATCTTGAACACCATATATTTT. Translated: CASSFILNTIYF. This sequence joins TRBV11-2 and TRBJ1-3; D ambiguous. Germline V CDR1 and CDR2: SGHAT, FQNNGV. The CDR3 contains 12 residues. V was trimmed by 3 bases and J by 7 bases, leaving 7 bases between them.

The chain carries TRBV5-6 and TRBJ1-4; TRBD1 matches at 7 bases. CDR1 is SGHDT, CDR2 YYEEEE, per germline. The CDR3 sequence is 16 residues long. The trim removed 1 base at V and 2 bases at J, leaving 5 bases unmatched. CDR3 loop: CASSLLQGFTNEKLFF. CDR3 in DNA: TGTGCCAGCAGCTTGCTACAGGGGTTCACTAATGAAAAACTGTTTTTT.

The chain employs TRBV10-3 and TRBJ2-7, with 10 bases that match TRBD2. The V gene's germline CDR1 is ENHRY and CDR2 SYGVKD. Trimming at V came to 3 bases and at J to 0 bases, leaving 8 bases not matched to a gene. The CDR3 is 17 residues long. CDR3 sequence (DNA): TGTGCCATCAGTGATTCGGGGACTAGCGATATCTCCTACGAGCAGTACTTC. Protein sequence: CAISDSGTSDISYEQYF.

The chain has TRBV4-1 and TRBJ2-1, with D possibly being TRBD2 (6 bases). CDR1 and CDR2 (germline): MGHRA, YSYEKL. The CDR3 length is 15 residues. Trimming removed 2 bases at V and 6 bases at J, with 14 bases between. The CDR3 sequence: CASSQPTSSGNEQFF. CDR3 DNA sequence: TGCGCCAGCAGCCAACCGACTAGTTCGGGCAATGAGCAGTTCTTC.

The chain uses TRBV18 and TRBJ2-7, with D tentatively TRBD1 (7 bases). Germline CDR1 and CDR2: KGHSH and LQKENI. Between the trimmed V and J ends, which lost 6 bases and 5 bases, there was a span of 20 bases. The CDR3 spans 15 residues. The CDR3 DNA is TGTGCCAGCTCCCCCCGTCAGGGGGGCCAGGACGAGCAGTACTTC. It specifies CASSPRQGGQDEQYF.

The chain's CDR3 is CASSLLAGDYEQYF. The CDR3 DNA sequence: TGTGCCAGCAGCTTATTAGCGGGAGACTACGAGCAGTACTTC. This chain uses TRBV7-3 with TRBJ2-7, with TRBD2 identical over 9 bases. Trimming at V came to 2 bases and at J to 3 bases, leaving 2 bases not matched to a gene. The CDR3 runs to 14 residues. Germline V lookup: CDR1 SGHTA, CDR2 FQGTGA.

CDR3 residues: CASGVGQGTGELFF. The CDR3 DNA reads TGTGCTAGTGGTGTCGGACAGGGGACCGGGGAGCTGTTTTTT. The chain is built from TRBV12-5 and TRBJ2-2; 9 bases are shared with TRBD1. This CDR3 region has 14 residues. Germline V gene lookup returns CDR1 LGHNT and CDR2 FRNRAP. V was pared by 5 bases and J by 5 bases, with 3 bases of the junction left unmatched.

The V and J genes are TRBV7-9 and TRBJ2-5; no clear D. The V gene lost 5 bases and the J gene lost 1 base, with 2 bases spanning the gap. From germline, CDR1 is SEHNR and CDR2 FQNEAQ (reference sequence). This CDR3 has 11 residues. CDR3 DNA sequence: TGTGCCAGCAGCCTCCAAGAGACCCAGTACTTC. Encoded protein: CASSLQETQYF.

This clone has more than one count but fewer than ten. The chain combines TRBV19 with TRBJ1-5; the match to TRBD1 covers 9 bases. CDR1 and CDR2 from the germline V gene are LNHDA and SQIVND (reference sequence). The J segment lost 7 bases and the V segment lost 4 bases, leaving 5 bases of the junction unmatched. The CDR3 covers 14 residues. CDR3 sequence (DNA): TGTGCCAGTAGTACTCGGACAGGGGACCAGCCCCAGCATTTT. Protein product: CASSTRTGDQPQHF.

A word on this clone: Mismatch with germline at one junction end may stem from a read error. This chain joins TRBV5-8 and TRBJ2-7, with a tentative D call TRBD2 (5 bases). This CDR3 contains 12 residues. Germline CDR1 is SGHTS and CDR2 is YDEGEE. CDR3 loop: CASSWSGYEQYF. CDR3 coding DNA: TGCGCCAGCAGCTGGTCGGGGTACGAGCAGTACTTC.

CDR3 sequence: CASSWGRVNSPLHF. Written as DNA, the CDR3 is TGTGCCAGCAGTTGGGGCAGGGTCAATTCACCCCTCCACTTT. The chain joins TRBV6-5 to TRBJ1-6; D is possibly TRBD1 (5 bases). The CDR3 consists of 14 residues. Trimming took 4 bases from V and 7 from J, leaving 11 bases between them. The V gene's germline CDR1 is MNHEY and CDR2 SVGAGI.

The chain is built from TRBV10-2 and TRBJ2-5; maybe TRBD2 (8 bases). The germline V and J ends were trimmed by 6 bases and 9 bases, with 20 bases remaining between them. Germline CDR1 WSHSY, CDR2 SAAADI. The length of the CDR3 is 14 residues. CDR3 bases: TGCGCCAGCAGAGAACCGGGACTAGGGGGCCCCCAGTACTTC. Its translation: CASREPGLGGPQYF.

This chain uses TRBV7-9 with TRBJ2-7, with a possible D match to TRBD1 (6 bases). The CDR3 totals 16 residues. The ends were cut back, 3 bases at V and 3 bases at J, with 18 bases in the middle. Germline CDR1 is SEHNR and CDR2 is FQNEAQ (reference sequence). Here the CDR3 DNA reads TGTGCCAGCAGCTTTCCCCGACAGGATTTCGTCTACGAGCAGTACTTC. The encoded protein is CASSFPRQDFVYEQYF.

The chain links TRBV28 to TRBJ2-1; D uncertain. CDR1 is MDHEN and CDR2 is SYDVKM in the germline V gene. The CDR3 loop spans 12 amino acids. V was pared by 7 bases and J by 7 bases, with 11 bases between. The CDR3 coding sequence is TGTGCCAGCAACTTAGATTTGAATGAGCAGTTCTTC. This encodes CASNLDLNEQFF. The variable domain in full, with the rest retrieved from reference TRBV28 and TRBJ2-1, is DVKVTQSSRYLVKRTGEKVFLECVQDMDHENMFWYRQDPGLGLRLIYFSYDVKMKEKGDIPEGYSVSREKKERFSLILESASTNQTSMYLCASNLDLNEQFFGPGTRLTVL.